Each of the 2 T cell receptor beta chains below was sequenced from the same sample in a study of glioma-infiltrating T cells after dendritic cell vaccination. TCRdb's copy holds only in-frame clones and misses some; the assay was immunoSEQ multiplex PCR. The sample carries roughly 56,000 clones, under 90% recorded once. Time point given: after dendritic cell vaccination, including at tumor progression/relapse. The sequencing used blood, collected after dendritic cell vaccination. Receptors originate from a human donor with glioblastoma.

The chain uses TRBV30 and TRBJ1-2, with 8 bases aligning to TRBD1. V lost 4 bases and J lost 3; bases outside the gene matches: 7. This CDR3 has 14 residues. In germline, CDR1 is GTSNPN, CDR2 SVGIG (reference sequence). The CDR3: CAWMHTGGHYGYTF. In DNA, the CDR3 is TGTGCCTGGATGCACACAGGGGGACACTATGGCTACACCTTC. The full variable domain, rest sourced from reference TRBV30 and TRBJ1-2, is SQTIHQWPATLVQPVGSPLSLECTVEGTSNPNLYWYRQAAGRGLQLLFYSVGIGQISSEVPQNLSASRPQDRQFILSSKKLLLSDSGFYLCAWMHTGGHYGYTFGSGTRLTVV.

This chain connects TRBV10-3 to TRBJ2-1, with 8 nucleotides matching TRBD2. Germline CDR1 is ENHRY and CDR2 is SYGVKD. The length of the CDR3 is 14 residues. Trimming removed 7 bases from V and 2 bases from J; junction bases left unmatched: 4. Here the CDR3 DNA reads TGTGCCATCAAGGCAGCGGGGGCCTACAATGAGCAGTTCTTC. Translated: CAIKAAGAYNEQFF.